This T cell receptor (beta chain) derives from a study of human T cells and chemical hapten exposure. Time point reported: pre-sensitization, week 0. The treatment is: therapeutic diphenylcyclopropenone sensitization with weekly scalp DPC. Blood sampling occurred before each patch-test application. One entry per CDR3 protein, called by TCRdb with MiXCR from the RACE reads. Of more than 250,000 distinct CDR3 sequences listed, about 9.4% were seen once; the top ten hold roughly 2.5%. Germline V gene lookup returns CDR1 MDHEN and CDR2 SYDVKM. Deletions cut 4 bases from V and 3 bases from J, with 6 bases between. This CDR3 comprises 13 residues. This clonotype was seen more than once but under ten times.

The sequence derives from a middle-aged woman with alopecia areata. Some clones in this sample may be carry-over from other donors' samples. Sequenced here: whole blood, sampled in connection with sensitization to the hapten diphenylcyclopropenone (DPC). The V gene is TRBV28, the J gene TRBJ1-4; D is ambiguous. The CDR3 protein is CASSSFANEKLFF. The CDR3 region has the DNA TGTGCCAGCAGTTCCTTCGCTAATGAAAAACTGTTTTTT.